Listed below are T cell receptor beta chains from one sample, sequenced in a study of T cell repertoires in cytomegalovirus infection. TCRdb processed the reads anew with MiXCR; each CDR3 protein has one entry. The profile shows fewer than 1,000,000 distinct CDR3 sequences, around 32% of them singletons. These receptors have no identified antigens. Sample: cultured CD8+ T cells from PBMCs, taken from culture after CMV antigen stimulation. The source of these receptors is a human donor in good health (CMV status not recorded). Some clones in this sample may be carry-over from other donors' samples. The CDR3 runs from the conserved cysteine through the conserved F or W. A D gene is named only where the DNA matches it firmly. The size of a clone is reported for some rows only, either as once, few or many, or as a class for expanded clones.

clone_size: many; d_call: NA; v_call: TRBV7-2; j_call: TRBJ2-2; cdr3_aa: CASSFHRDTGELFF; cdr3_nt: TGTGCCAGCAGCTTTCACCGGGACACCGGGGAGCTGTTTTTT
clone_size: many; d_call: NA; v_call: TRBV6-5; j_call: TRBJ2-6; cdr3_aa: CASSYGYVTGANVLTF; cdr3_nt: TGTGCCAGCAGTTATGGTTATGTAACTGGGGCCAACGTCCTGACTTTC
clone_size: few; d_call: NA; v_call: TRBV27; j_call: TRBJ1-6; cdr3_aa: CASSPRGRSYNSPLHF; cdr3_nt: TGTGCCAGCAGCCCCAGGGGCCGCTCCTATAATTCACCCCTCCACTTT
clone_size: NA; d_call: NA; v_call: TRBV7-9; j_call: TRBJ2-1; cdr3_aa: CVSSRDPSSYNEQFF; cdr3_nt: TGTGTCAGCAGCCGGGACCCGAGCTCCTACAATGAGCAGTTCTTC
clone_size: few; d_call: TRBD2; v_call: TRBV7-6; j_call: TRBJ2-3; cdr3_aa: CASSPGTSGGGTDTQYF; cdr3_nt: TGTGCCAGCAGTCCCGGGACTAGCGGGGGGGGCACAGATACGCAGTATTTT
clone_size: few; d_call: NA; v_call: TRBV4-3; j_call: TRBJ2-3; cdr3_aa: CASSHLGSADTQYF; cdr3_nt: TGCGCCAGCAGCCACCTTGGGAGCGCGGATACGCAGTATTTT
clone_size: few; d_call: NA; v_call: TRBV24-1; j_call: TRBJ2-2; cdr3_aa: CATSDPGGGELFF; cdr3_nt: TGTGCCACCAGTGATCCCGGGGGCGGGGAGCTGTTTTTT
clone_size: NA; d_call: NA; v_call: TRBV7-9; j_call: TRBJ2-7; cdr3_aa: CASSADDEQYF; cdr3_nt: TGTGCCAGCAGCGCAGACGACGAGCAGTACTTC
clone_size: NA; d_call: TRBD1; v_call: TRBV29-1; j_call: TRBJ2-3; cdr3_aa: CSVEGDRVGNTQYF; cdr3_nt: TGCAGCGTTGAAGGTGACAGGGTAGGGAATACGCAGTATTTT
clone_size: NA; d_call: TRBD2; v_call: TRBV18; j_call: TRBJ2-3; cdr3_aa: CASSAQGLAHPMRDTQYF; cdr3_nt: TGTGCCAGCTCAGCCCAGGGACTAGCGCATCCTATGCGGGATACGCAGTATTTT
clone_size: few; d_call: NA; v_call: TRBV6-2/TRBV6-3; j_call: TRBJ2-3; cdr3_aa: CASSAEDKSTDTQYF; cdr3_nt: TGTGCCAGCAGTGCCGAGGACAAGAGCACAGATACGCAGTATTTT
clone_size: NA; d_call: NA; v_call: TRBV7-6; j_call: TRBJ2-2; cdr3_aa: CASSFDTGTANTGELFF; cdr3_nt: TGTGCTAGCAGCTTCGATACCGGGACGGCGAACACCGGGGAGCTGTTTTTT
clone_size: NA; d_call: NA; v_call: TRBV7-8; j_call: TRBJ2-3; cdr3_aa: CAGTPSTDTQYF; cdr3_nt: TGTGCCGGCACCCCGTCAACAGATACGCAGTATTTT
clone_size: NA; d_call: NA; v_call: TRBV6-1; j_call: TRBJ1-6; cdr3_aa: CASNPLGGRNSPLHF; cdr3_nt: TGTGCCAGCAACCCTCTGGGGGGGCGGAATTCACCCCTCCACTTT
clone_size: NA; d_call: NA; v_call: TRBV28; j_call: TRBJ2-5; cdr3_aa: CASSLSWGVHQETQYF; cdr3_nt: TGTGCCAGCAGTTTGAGTTGGGGGGTTCACCAAGAGACCCAGTACTTC
clone_size: few; d_call: NA; v_call: TRBV7-8; j_call: TRBJ2-5; cdr3_aa: CASSPTGGHPGETQYF; cdr3_nt: TGTGCCAGCAGCCCGACGGGCGGACACCCTGGGGAGACCCAGTACTTC
clone_size: NA; d_call: NA; v_call: TRBV3-1; j_call: TRBJ2-3; cdr3_aa: CASSLKGPGNTQYF; cdr3_nt: TGTGCCAGCAGCCTAAAGGGGCCCGGGAATACGCAGTATTTT
clone_size: few; d_call: NA; v_call: TRBV23-1; j_call: TRBJ1-6; cdr3_aa: CASSQSGAFNSPLHF; cdr3_nt: TGCGCCAGCAGTCAATCGGGAGCCTTTAATTCACCCCTCCACTTT
clone_size: NA; d_call: NA; v_call: TRBV2; j_call: TRBJ1-4; cdr3_aa: CASSEGELFF; cdr3_nt: TGTGCCAGCAGTGAGGGGGAACTGTTTTTT
clone_size: few; d_call: NA; v_call: TRBV20-1; j_call: TRBJ2-7; cdr3_aa: CSASKAELSYEQYF; cdr3_nt: TGCAGTGCTAGTAAGGCAGAACTCTCCTACGAGCAGTACTTC
clone_size: NA; d_call: NA; v_call: TRBV6-6; j_call: TRBJ2-3; cdr3_aa: CASTQGGEAADTQYF; cdr3_nt: TGTGCCAGCACCCAAGGCGGAGAGGCCGCAGATACGCAGTATTTT
clone_size: few; d_call: TRBD2; v_call: TRBV7-9; j_call: TRBJ2-5; cdr3_aa: CASSPLAGDQETQYF; cdr3_nt: TGTGCCAGCAGCCCACTAGCGGGGGACCAAGAGACCCAGTACTTC
clone_size: NA; d_call: NA; v_call: TRBV25-1; j_call: TRBJ2-1; cdr3_aa: CASSEYFPSEGVWWRNEQFF; cdr3_nt: TGTGCCAGCAGTGAATATTTTCCCAGCGAGGGGGTGTGGTGGAGGAATGAGCAGTTCTTC
clone_size: NA; d_call: NA; v_call: TRBV19; j_call: TRBJ1-5; cdr3_aa: CASSSRAVYYSNQPQHF; cdr3_nt: TGTGCCAGTAGTTCCAGGGCAGTCTACTATAGCAATCAGCCCCAGCATTTT
clone_size: few; d_call: NA; v_call: TRBV7-8; j_call: TRBJ2-6; cdr3_aa: CASSLSRGANVLTF; cdr3_nt: TGTGCCAGCAGCTTATCCCGGGGGGCCAACGTCCTGACTTTC
clone_size: NA; d_call: NA; v_call: TRBV12-3/TRBV12-4; j_call: TRBJ2-5; cdr3_aa: CASSQDLDFTAETQYF; cdr3_nt: TGTGCCAGCAGCCAAGATCTCGACTTCACAGCGGAGACCCAGTACTTC
clone_size: NA; d_call: NA; v_call: TRBV12-3/TRBV12-4; j_call: TRBJ2-1; cdr3_aa: CASSLSEGWPHNEQFF; cdr3_nt: TGTGCCAGCAGTTTATCCGAGGGATGGCCCCACAATGAGCAGTTCTTC
clone_size: many; d_call: TRBD1; v_call: TRBV6-6; j_call: TRBJ1-1; cdr3_aa: CASSYSPGTGSNMNTEAFF; cdr3_nt: TGTGCCAGCAGTTACTCCCCCGGGACAGGGAGTAACATGAACACTGAAGCTTTCTTT
clone_size: NA; d_call: TRBD1; v_call: TRBV7-9; j_call: TRBJ1-2; cdr3_aa: CASSTTTQDRDGYTF; cdr3_nt: TGTGCCAGCAGCACCACTACCCAGGACAGGGACGGCTACACCTTC
clone_size: few; d_call: NA; v_call: TRBV12-3/TRBV12-4; j_call: TRBJ2-2; cdr3_aa: CASSLIPRGNTGELFF; cdr3_nt: TGTGCCAGCAGTTTAATCCCCAGGGGGAACACCGGGGAGCTGTTTTTT
clone_size: few; d_call: TRBD1; v_call: TRBV7-9; j_call: TRBJ1-1; cdr3_aa: CASSTTGDGNTEAFF; cdr3_nt: TGTGCCAGCAGCACGACAGGGGATGGGAACACTGAAGCTTTCTTT
clone_size: NA; d_call: NA; v_call: TRBV20-1; j_call: TRBJ2-5; cdr3_aa: CSARGGEGKETQYF; cdr3_nt: TGCAGTGCTAGGGGGGGAGAGGGGAAAGAGACCCAGTACTTC
clone_size: NA; d_call: TRBD1; v_call: TRBV24-1; j_call: TRBJ2-4; cdr3_aa: CATSPQGSIQYF; cdr3_nt: TGTGCCACCAGCCCACAGGGGAGCATTCAGTACTTC
clone_size: few; d_call: NA; v_call: TRBV7-9; j_call: TRBJ1-2; cdr3_aa: CATLLTGTSFYGYTF; cdr3_nt: TGTGCCACCCTTCTAACCGGGACAAGTTTTTATGGCTACACCTTC
clone_size: NA; d_call: NA; v_call: TRBV18; j_call: TRBJ2-5; cdr3_aa: CASQLKYSYQETQYF; cdr3_nt: TGTGCCAGCCAACTGAAGTATTCGTACCAAGAGACCCAGTACTTC
clone_size: many; d_call: TRBD1; v_call: TRBV7-6; j_call: TRBJ2-5; cdr3_aa: CASSFGGQGAFETQYF; cdr3_nt: TGTGCCAGCAGCTTTGGCGGACAGGGGGCCTTTGAGACCCAGTACTTC
clone_size: NA; d_call: TRBD2; v_call: TRBV10-3; j_call: TRBJ2-1; cdr3_aa: CALSASGGYNEQFF; cdr3_nt: TGTGCCCTCAGTGCTAGCGGGGGTTACAATGAGCAGTTCTTC
clone_size: few; d_call: NA; v_call: TRBV25-1; j_call: TRBJ2-1; cdr3_aa: CASSAWSGPYNEQFF; cdr3_nt: TGTGCCAGCAGTGCCTGGAGCGGGCCGTACAATGAGCAGTTCTTC
clone_size: NA; d_call: TRBD2; v_call: TRBV6-2/TRBV6-3; j_call: TRBJ2-5; cdr3_aa: CASSYRGGKETQYF; cdr3_nt: TGTGCCAGCAGTTACCGCGGGGGTAAAGAGACCCAGTACTTC
clone_size: few; d_call: NA; v_call: TRBV7-9; j_call: TRBJ1-2; cdr3_aa: CASSAEGRRRNGYTF; cdr3_nt: TGTGCCAGCAGCGCAGAAGGCCGACGCAGGAATGGCTACACCTTC